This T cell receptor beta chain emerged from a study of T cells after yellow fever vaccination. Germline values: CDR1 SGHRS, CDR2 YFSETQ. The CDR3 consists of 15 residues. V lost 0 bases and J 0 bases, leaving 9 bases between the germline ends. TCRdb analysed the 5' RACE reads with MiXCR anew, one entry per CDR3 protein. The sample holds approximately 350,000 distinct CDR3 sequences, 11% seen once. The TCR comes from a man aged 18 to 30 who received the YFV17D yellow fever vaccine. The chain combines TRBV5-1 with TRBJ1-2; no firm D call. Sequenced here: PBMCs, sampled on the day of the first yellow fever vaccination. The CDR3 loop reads CASSLGQATNYGYTF. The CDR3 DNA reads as TGCGCCAGCAGCTTGGGTCAGGCCACTAACTATGGCTACACCTTC. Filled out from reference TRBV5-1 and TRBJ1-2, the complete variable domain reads KAGVTQTPRYLIKTRGQQVTLSCSPISGHRSVSWYQQTPGQGLQFLFEYFSETQRNKGNFPGRFSGRQFSNSRSEMNVSTLELGDSALYLCASSLGQATNYGYTFGSGTRLTVV.